This entry lists 6 T cell receptor beta chains sequenced from one sample in a study of T cell clonality in common variable immunodeficiency. Measured with immunoSEQ multiplex PCR; TCRdb has only the in-frame clones, and not every one. This repertoire lists 35,000 to 50,000 clones without singletons; over 1.3% sits in the top ten. Sequencing was carried out using peripheral blood mononuclear cells. The source is a person aged 18-69 years in good health.

This clone came up many times. The read comes to an end 3 residues before the CDR3 does, leaving the germline J gene to fill in the end. V and J are TRBV20-1 and TRBJ2-3; 8 nucleotides match TRBD2. Germline trimming cut 3 bases from V and 4 bases from J; bases unmatched to any gene: 15. This CDR3 comprises 17 residues. The germline CDR1 and CDR2 sequences are DFQATT and SNEGSKA (reference sequence). CDR3 sequence reads: CSASGGAVGRAPDTQYF. CDR3 bases read: TGCAGTGCTAGTGGGGGGGCTGTCGGGAGGGCCCCAGATACG.

This clone was observed many times. The read ends 3 residues before the CDR3 terminus; that terminus is restored from the germline J gene. The genes are TRBV6-2 or TRBV6-3 and TRBJ2-7, with 8 bases that match TRBD2. CDR1 and CDR2 (germline): MNHEY, SVGEGT. The CDR3 extends over 15 amino acids. V was clipped by 7 bases and J by 1 base; unmatched bases: 9. Partial CDR3 DNA: TGTGCCAGCACCCCCCTAGCGGGCCTTTCCTACGAG. Encoded protein: CASTPLAGLSYE. From start to end, the CDR3 is CASTPLAGLSYEQYF.

This clone was recorded many times. The CDR3 reads CASSLAGPGNSPLHF. CDR3 bases read: TGCGCCAGCAGCTTGGCAGGTCCGGGGAATTCACCC. The V gene is TRBV5-1, the J gene TRBJ1-6; D ambiguous. The read ends 3 residues before the CDR3 terminus; that terminus is restored from the germline J gene. This CDR3 region has 15 residues. With 0 bases removed from V and 7 bases from J, the gap between germline ends came to 11 bases. Germline CDR1 reads SGHRS; CDR2 reads YFSETQ.

This clone was picked up many times. Read sequence stops 3 residues before the CDR3 end, and the germline J gene provides the missing end. The V call is TRBV30, the J call TRBJ2-5; 10 bases map to TRBD1. The CDR3 extends over 13 amino acids. V shed 5 bases, J shed 4 bases, and the junction held 4 bases outside the gene matches. From germline, CDR1 is GTSNPN and CDR2 SVGIG (reference sequence). Incomplete CDR3 DNA: TGTGCCTGGGGACAGGGGGATGGAGAGACC. Translated, it gives CAWGQGDGET. The CDR3 reads in full as CAWGQGDGETQYF.

Many counts were recorded for this clone. The read is 3 residues too short to cover the CDR3 end, so that end is filled in from the germline J gene. The V and J genes are TRBV19 and TRBJ2-1; a weak D match, TRBD2 (6 bases). The CDR3 covers 15 residues. From germline, CDR1 is LNHDA and CDR2 SQIVND (reference sequence). The ends were cut back, 10 bases at V and 0 bases at J, with 16 bases in the middle. The CDR3 here is CATGRGPSSYNEQFF. CDR3 DNA, as far as it was read: TGTGCCACCGGGCGGGGACCCAGCTCCTACAATGAG.

The table lists this clone with many counts. Sequencing ends 3 residues short of the CDR3 end; the germline J gene provides the rest. The V gene is TRBV2, the J gene TRBJ2-1; 7 nucleotides align to TRBD2. Germline V gene sequence: CDR1 SNHLY, CDR2 FYNNEI. Trimming removed 5 bases from V and 6 bases from J; junction bases left unmatched: 4. The CDR3 sequence is 13 residues long. CDR3 DNA (partial): TGTGCCAGCAGTTCCCTAGCGGCCAATGAG. Translating gives CASSSLAANE. From start to end, the CDR3 is CASSSLAANEQFF.